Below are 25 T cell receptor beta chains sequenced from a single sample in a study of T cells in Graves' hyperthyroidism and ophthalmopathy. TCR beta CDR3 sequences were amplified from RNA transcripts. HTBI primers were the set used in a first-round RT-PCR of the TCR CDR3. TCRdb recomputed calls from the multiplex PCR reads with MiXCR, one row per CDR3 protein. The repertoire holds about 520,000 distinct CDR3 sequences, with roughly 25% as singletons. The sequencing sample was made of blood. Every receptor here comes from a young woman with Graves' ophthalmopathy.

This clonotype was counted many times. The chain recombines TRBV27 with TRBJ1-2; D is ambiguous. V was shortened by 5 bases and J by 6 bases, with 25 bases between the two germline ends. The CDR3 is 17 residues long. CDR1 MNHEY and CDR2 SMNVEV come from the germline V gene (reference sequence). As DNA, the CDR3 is TGTGCCAGCAGTCGATTGGATCCTCGGACGCGTCTGGATGGCTACACCTTC. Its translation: CASSRLDPRTRLDGYTF.

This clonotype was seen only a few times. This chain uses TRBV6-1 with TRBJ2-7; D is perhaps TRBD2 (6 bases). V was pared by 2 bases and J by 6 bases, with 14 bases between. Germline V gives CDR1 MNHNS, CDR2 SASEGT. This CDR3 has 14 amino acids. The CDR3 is CASSESAGFGEQYF. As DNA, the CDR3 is TGTGCCAGCAGTGAAAGTGCGGGGTTTGGCGAGCAGTACTTC.

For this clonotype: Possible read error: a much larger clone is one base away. CDR3 sequence (DNA): TGTGCCAGCAGTGTTCGACCGGGCATCCTTACCAACGAGCAGTACTTC. It is translated as CASSVRPGILTNEQYF. The V and J genes are TRBV28 and TRBJ2-7, with unresolved D. The CDR3 extends over 16 amino acids. The ends were cut back, 5 bases at V and 5 bases at J, with 22 bases in the middle. CDR1 and CDR2 from the germline V gene are MDHEN and SYDVKM.

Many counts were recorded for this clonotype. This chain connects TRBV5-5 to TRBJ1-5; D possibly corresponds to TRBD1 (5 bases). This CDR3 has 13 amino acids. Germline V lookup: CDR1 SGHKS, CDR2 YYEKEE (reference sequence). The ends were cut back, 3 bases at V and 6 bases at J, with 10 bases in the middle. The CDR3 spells CASSSGNPQPQHF. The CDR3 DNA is TGTGCCAGCAGCTCAGGGAATCCTCAGCCCCAGCATTTT.

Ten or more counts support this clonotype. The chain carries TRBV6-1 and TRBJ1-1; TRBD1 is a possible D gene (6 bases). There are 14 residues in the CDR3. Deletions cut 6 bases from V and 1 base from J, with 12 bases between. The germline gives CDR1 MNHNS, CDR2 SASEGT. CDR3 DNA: TGTGCCAGCAGACCGGGACACAGGAACACTGAAGCTTTCTTT. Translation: CASRPGHRNTEAFF.

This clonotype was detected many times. Written as DNA, the CDR3 is TGTGCCAGCAGCTTACTGATGACCGGTCCAGAGACCCAGTACTTC. Translating it yields CASSLLMTGPETQYF. The genes are TRBV7-9 and TRBJ2-5, with D unresolved. Germline V gene sequence: CDR1 SEHNR, CDR2 FQNEAQ (reference sequence). The ends were cut back, 2 bases at V and 4 bases at J, with 14 bases in the middle. The CDR3 contains 15 residues. Full variable domain (remainder filled in from reference TRBV7-9 and TRBJ2-5): DTGVSQNPRHKITKRGQNVTFRCDPISEHNRLYWYRQTLGQGPEFLTYFQNEAQLEKSRLLSDRFSAERPKGSFSTLEIQRTEQGDSAMYLCASSLLMTGPETQYFGPGTRLLVL.

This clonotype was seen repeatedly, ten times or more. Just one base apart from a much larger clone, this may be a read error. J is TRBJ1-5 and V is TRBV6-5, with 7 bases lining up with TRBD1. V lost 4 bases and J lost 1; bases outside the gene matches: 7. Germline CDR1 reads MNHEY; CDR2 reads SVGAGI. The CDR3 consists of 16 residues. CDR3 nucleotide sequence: TGTGCCAGCAGTTCCTCGACAGGGTTCAGCAATCAGCCCCAGCATTTT. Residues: CASSSSTGFSNQPQHF.

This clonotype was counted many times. The CDR3 reads CATSRDRGLSNYEQYF. The CDR3 DNA is TGTGCCACCAGCAGAGACAGGGGGCTAAGTAACTACGAGCAGTACTTC. This sequence joins TRBV15 and TRBJ2-7; 8 bases fit TRBD1. After removal of 0 bases from V and 3 bases from J, the junction contained 7 bases not matched to a gene. This CDR3 is built from 16 residues. Germline V gene lookup returns CDR1 LNHNV and CDR2 YYDKDF (reference sequence).

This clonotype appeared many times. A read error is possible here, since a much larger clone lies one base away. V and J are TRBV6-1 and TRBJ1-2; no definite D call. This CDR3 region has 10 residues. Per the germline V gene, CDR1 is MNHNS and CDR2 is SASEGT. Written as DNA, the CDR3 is TGTGCCGGCAGTGAAATAAGGGACACCTTC. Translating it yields CAGSEIRDTF.

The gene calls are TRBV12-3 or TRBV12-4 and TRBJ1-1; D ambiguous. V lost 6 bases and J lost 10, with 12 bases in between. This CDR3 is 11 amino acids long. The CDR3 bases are TGTGCCAGCAGGGGTTTCTCTGGAGCTTTCTTT. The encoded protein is CASRGFSGAFF.

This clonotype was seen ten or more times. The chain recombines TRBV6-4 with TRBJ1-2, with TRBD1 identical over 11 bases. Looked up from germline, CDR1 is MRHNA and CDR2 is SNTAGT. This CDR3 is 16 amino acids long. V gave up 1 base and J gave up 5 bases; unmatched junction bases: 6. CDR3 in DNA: TGTGCCAGCAGTGACTGGACAGGGGGCCGGTCTTATGGCTACACCTTC. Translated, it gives CASSDWTGGRSYGYTF.

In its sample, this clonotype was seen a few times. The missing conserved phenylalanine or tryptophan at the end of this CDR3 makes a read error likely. The CDR3 is CASSYSASGAKNIQYL. The CDR3 nucleotides are TGTGCCAGCAGTTACTCCGCTAGCGGAGCCAAAAACATTCAGTACCTC. The chain combines TRBV6-5 with TRBJ2-4; TRBD2 matches at 7 bases. The germline V gene has CDR1 MNHEY and CDR2 SVGAGI. This CDR3 has 16 amino acids. V was pared by 0 bases and J by 0 bases, with 2 bases of the junction left unmatched.

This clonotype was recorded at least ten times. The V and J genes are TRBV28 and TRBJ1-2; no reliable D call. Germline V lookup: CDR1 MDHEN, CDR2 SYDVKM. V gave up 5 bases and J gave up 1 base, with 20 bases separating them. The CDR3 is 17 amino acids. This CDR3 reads CASSALNWSGRNYGYTF. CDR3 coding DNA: TGTGCCAGCAGTGCCCTAAATTGGAGTGGACGTAACTATGGCTACACCTTC.

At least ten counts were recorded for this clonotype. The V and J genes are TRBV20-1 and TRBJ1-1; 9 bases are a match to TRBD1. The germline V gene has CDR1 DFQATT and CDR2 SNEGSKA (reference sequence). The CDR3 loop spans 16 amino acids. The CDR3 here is CSALTGGGGRKAEAFF. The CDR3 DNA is TGCAGCGCCTTAACAGGGGGCGGTGGGAGAAAGGCTGAAGCTTTCTTT.

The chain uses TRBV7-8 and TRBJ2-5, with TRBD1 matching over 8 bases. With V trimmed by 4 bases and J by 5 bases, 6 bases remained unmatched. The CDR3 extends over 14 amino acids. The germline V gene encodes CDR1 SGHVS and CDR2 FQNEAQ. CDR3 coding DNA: TGTGCCAGCAGCTCCTGGACAGGGACGGAGACCCAGTACTTC. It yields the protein CASSSWTGTETQYF.

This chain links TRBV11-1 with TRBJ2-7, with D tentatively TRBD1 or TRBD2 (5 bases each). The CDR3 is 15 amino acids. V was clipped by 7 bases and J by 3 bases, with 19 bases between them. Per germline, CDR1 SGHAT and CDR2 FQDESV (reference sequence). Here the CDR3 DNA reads TGTGCCAGCAATAGCCCGGGACCTACTAACTACGAGCAGTACTTC. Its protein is CASNSPGPTNYEQYF.

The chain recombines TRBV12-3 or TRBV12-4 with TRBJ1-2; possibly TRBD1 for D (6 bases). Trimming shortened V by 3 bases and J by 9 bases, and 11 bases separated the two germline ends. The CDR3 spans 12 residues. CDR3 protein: CASSLDRLSYTF. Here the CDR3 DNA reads TGTGCCAGCAGTTTGGACAGACTAAGCTACACCTTC.

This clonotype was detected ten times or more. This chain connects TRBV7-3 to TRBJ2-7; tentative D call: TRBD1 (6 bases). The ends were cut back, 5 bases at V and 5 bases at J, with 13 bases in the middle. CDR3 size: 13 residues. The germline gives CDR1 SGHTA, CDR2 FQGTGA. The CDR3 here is CASSRTGNDEQYF. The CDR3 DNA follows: TGTGCCAGCAGCCGAACAGGGAACGACGAGCAGTACTTC.

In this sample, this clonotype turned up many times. CDR3: CAISDRQETQYF. The CDR3 coding sequence is TGTGCCATCAGTGACCGACAAGAGACCCAGTACTTC. The rearrangement links TRBV10-3 to TRBJ2-5, with no clear D. Between the trimmed V and J ends, which lost 3 bases and 2 bases, there was a span of 4 bases. The CDR3 runs to 12 residues. Germline V gene sequence: CDR1 ENHRY, CDR2 SYGVKD.

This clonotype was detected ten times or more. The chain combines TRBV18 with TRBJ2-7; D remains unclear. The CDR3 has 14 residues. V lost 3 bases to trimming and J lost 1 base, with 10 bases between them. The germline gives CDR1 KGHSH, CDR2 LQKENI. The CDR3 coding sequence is TGTGCCAGCTCACCCCCCGGGCCATCCTACGAGCAGTACTTC. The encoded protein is CASSPPGPSYEQYF.

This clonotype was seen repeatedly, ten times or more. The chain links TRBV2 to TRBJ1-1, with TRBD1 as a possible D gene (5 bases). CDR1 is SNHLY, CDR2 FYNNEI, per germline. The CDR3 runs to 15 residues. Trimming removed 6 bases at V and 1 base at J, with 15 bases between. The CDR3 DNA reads TGTGCCAGCAGACGAGAGGGACTGAGGAACACTGAAGCTTTCTTT. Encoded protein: CASRREGLRNTEAFF.

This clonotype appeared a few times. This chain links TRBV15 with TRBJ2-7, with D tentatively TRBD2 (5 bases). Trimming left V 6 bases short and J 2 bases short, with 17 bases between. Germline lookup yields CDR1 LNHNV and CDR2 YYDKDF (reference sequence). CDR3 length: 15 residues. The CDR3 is CATRGLPDGAYEQYF. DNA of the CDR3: TGTGCCACCAGAGGACTCCCGGACGGAGCCTACGAGCAGTACTTC.

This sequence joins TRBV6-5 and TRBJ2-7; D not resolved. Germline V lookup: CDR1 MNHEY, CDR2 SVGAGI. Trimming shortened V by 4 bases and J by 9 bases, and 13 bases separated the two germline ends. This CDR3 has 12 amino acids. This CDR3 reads CASSSTQARQYF. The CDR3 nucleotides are TGTGCCAGCAGTTCGACGCAGGCTCGGCAGTACTTC.

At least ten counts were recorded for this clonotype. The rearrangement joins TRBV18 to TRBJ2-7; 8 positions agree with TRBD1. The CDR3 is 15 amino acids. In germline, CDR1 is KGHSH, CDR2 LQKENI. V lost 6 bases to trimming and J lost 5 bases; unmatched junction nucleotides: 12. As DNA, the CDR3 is TGTGCCAGCTCTGAACAGGGGGGAAAGAACCACGAGCAGTACTTC. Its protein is CASSEQGGKNHEQYF.

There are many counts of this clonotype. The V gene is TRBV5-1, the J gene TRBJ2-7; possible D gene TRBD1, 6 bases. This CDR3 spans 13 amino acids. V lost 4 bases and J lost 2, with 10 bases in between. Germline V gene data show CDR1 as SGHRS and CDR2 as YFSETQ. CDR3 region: CASSMDSPYEQYF. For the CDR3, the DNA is TGCGCCAGCAGCATGGACAGCCCCTACGAGCAGTACTTC.